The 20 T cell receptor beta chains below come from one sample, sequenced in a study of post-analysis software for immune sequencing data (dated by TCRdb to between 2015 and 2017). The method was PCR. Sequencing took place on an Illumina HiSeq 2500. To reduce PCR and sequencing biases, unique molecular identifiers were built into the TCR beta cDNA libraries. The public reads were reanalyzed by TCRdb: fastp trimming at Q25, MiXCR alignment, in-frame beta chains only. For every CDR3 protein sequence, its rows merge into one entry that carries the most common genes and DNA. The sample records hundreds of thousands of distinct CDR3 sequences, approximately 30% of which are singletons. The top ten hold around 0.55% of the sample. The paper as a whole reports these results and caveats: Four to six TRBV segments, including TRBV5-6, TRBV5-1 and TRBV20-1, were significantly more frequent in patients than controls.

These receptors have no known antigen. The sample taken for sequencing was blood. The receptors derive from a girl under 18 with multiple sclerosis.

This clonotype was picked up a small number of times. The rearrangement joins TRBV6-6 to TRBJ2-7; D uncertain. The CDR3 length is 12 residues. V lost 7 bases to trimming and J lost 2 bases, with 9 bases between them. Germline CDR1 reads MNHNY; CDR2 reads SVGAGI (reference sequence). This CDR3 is CASKNSPYEQYF. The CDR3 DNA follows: TGTGCCAGCAAAAACAGCCCCTACGAGCAGTACTTC.

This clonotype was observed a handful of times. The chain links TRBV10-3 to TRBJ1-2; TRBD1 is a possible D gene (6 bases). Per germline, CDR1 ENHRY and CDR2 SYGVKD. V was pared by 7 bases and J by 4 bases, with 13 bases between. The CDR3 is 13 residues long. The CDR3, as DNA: TGTGCCATCAATATTGGGGGGGCCTATGGCTACACCTTC. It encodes CAINIGGAYGYTF.

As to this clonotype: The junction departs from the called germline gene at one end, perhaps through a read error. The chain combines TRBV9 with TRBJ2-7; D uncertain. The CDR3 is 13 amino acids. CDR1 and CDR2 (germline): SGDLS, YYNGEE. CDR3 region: CASSVYGTYGQYF. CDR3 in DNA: TGTGCCAGCAGCGTGTATGGAACCTACGGGCAGTACTTC.

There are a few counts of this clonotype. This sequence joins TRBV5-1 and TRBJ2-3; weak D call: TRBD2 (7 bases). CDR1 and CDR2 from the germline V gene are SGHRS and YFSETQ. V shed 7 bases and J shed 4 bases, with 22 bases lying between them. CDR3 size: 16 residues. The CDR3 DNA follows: TGCGCCAGCGGGGGGGGCGAAGTGGGTACTTCAGATACGCAGTATTTT. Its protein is CASGGGEVGTSDTQYF.

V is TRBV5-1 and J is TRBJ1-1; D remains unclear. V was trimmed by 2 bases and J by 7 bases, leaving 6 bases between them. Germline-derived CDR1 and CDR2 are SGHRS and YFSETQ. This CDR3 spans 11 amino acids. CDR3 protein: CASSFGVEAFF. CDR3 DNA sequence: TGCGCCAGCAGCTTTGGCGTTGAAGCTTTCTTT.

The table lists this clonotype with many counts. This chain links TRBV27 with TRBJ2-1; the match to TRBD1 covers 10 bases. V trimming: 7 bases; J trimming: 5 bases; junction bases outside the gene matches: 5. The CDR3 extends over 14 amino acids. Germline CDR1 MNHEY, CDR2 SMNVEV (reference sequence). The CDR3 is CASTRTGGNNEQFF. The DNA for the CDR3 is TGTGCCAGCACCCGGACAGGGGGTAACAATGAGCAGTTCTTC.

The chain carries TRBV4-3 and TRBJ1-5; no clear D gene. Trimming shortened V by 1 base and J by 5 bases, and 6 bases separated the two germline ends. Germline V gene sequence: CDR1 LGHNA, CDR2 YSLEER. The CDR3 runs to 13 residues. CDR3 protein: CASSQAVDQPQHF. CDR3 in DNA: TGCGCCAGCAGCCAAGCGGTGGATCAGCCCCAGCATTTT.

The DNA of the CDR3 is TGTGCCAGCAGCCCGACCCCAGGTCAGCCCCAGCATTTT. It translates to CASSPTPGQPQHF. The rearrangement joins TRBV7-8 to TRBJ1-5; no reliable D call. Trimming stripped 5 bases from V and 6 bases from J, with 11 bases between. Germline V gives CDR1 SGHVS, CDR2 FQNEAQ. The length of the CDR3 is 13 residues.

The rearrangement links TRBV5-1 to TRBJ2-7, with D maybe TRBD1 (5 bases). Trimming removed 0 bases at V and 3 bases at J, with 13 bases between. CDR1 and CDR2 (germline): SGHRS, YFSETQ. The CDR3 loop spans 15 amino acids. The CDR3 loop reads CASSLGQPAYYEQYF. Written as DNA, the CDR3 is TGCGCCAGCAGCTTGGGACAGCCAGCATACTACGAGCAGTACTTC.

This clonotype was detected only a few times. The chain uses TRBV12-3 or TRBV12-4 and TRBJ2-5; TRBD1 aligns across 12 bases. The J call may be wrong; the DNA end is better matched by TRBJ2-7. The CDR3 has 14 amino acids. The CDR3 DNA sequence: TGTGCCAGTAGCCGGGACAGGGGGCTCGTCGAGCAGTACTTC. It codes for CASSRDRGLVEQYF.

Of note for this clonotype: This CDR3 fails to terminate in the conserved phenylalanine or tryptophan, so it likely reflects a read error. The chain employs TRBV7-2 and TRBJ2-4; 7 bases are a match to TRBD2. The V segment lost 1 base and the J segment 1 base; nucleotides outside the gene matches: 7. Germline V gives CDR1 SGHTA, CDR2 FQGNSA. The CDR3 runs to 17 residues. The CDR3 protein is CASSLVPTSMAKNIQYS. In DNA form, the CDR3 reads TGTGCCAGCAGCTTAGTCCCGACTAGCATGGCCAAAAACATTCAGTACTCC.

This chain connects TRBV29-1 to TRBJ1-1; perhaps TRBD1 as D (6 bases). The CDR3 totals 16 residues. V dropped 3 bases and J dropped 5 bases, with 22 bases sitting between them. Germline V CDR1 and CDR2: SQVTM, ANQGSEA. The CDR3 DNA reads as TGCAGCGTTGACCTTACGACAGGTGGAGGTCCTACTGAAGCTTTCTTT. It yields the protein CSVDLTTGGGPTEAFF.

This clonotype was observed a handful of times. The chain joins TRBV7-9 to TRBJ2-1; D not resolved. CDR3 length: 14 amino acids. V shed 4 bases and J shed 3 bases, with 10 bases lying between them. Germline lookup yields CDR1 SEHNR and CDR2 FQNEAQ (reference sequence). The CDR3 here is CASSSDQVYNEQFF. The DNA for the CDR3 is TGTGCCAGCAGCTCGGACCAAGTCTACAATGAGCAGTTCTTC. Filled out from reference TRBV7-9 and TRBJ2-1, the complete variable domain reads DTGVSQNPRHKITKRGQNVTFRCDPISEHNRLYWYRQTLGQGPEFLTYFQNEAQLEKSRLLSDRFSAERPKGSFSTLEIQRTEQGDSAMYLCASSSDQVYNEQFFGPGTRLTVL.

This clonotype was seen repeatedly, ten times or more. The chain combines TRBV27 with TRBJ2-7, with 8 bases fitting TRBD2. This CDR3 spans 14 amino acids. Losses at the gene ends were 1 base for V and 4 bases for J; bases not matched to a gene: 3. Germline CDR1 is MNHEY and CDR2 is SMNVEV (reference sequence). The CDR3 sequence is CASSLYGRGYEQYF. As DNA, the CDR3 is TGTGCCAGCAGTTTATACGGGAGGGGATACGAGCAGTACTTC.

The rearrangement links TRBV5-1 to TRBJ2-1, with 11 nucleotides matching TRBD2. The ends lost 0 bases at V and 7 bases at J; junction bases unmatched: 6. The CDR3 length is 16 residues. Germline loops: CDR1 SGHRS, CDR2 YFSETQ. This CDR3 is CASSLATSGSRNEQFF. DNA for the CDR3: TGCGCCAGCAGCTTGGCCACTAGCGGGAGTCGTAATGAGCAGTTCTTC.

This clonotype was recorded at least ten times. This CDR3 reads CASSPWDSRRYGYTF. The CDR3 DNA is TGTGCCAGCAGTCCCTGGGACAGCCGCCGCTATGGCTACACCTTC. This sequence joins TRBV6-5 and TRBJ1-2, with TRBD1 matching 7 bases. In germline, CDR1 is MNHEY, CDR2 SVGAGI. Trimming removed 5 bases from V and 4 bases from J; junction bases left unmatched: 10. The CDR3 is 15 amino acids.

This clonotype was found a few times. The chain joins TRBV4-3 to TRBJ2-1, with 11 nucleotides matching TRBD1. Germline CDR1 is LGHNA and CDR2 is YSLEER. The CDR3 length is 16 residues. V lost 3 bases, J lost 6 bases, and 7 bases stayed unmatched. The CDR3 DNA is TGCGCCAGCAGCCATACCCCGGGACAGGGGGGCAATGAGCAGTTCTTC. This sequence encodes CASSHTPGQGGNEQFF.

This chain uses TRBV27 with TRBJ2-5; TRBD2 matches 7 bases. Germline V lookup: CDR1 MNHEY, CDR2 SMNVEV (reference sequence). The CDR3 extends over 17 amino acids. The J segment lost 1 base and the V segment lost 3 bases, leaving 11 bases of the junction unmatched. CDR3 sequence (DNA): TGTGCCAGCAGTTTGCGAGGAGCGGGACTCCCCCAAGAGACCCAGTACTTC. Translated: CASSLRGAGLPQETQYF.

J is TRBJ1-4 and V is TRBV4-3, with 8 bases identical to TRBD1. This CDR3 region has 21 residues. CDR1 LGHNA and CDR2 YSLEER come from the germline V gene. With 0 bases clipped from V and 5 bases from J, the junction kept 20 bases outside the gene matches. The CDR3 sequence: CASSQERAGGGYPAGNEKLFF. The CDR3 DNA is TGCGCCAGCAGCCAAGAACGGGCAGGGGGCGGGTATCCGGCGGGGAATGAAAAACTGTTTTTT.

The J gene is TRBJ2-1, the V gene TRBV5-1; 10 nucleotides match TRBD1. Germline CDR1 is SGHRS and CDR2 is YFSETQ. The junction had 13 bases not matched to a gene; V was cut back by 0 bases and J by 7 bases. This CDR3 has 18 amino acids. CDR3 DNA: TGCGCCAGCAGCTTGGATTTAATTGGGACAGGGGAACGGAATGAGCAGTTCTTC. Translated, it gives CASSLDLIGTGERNEQFF. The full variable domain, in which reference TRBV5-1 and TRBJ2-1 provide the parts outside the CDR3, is KAGVTQTPRYLIKTRGQQVTLSCSPISGHRSVSWYQQTPGQGLQFLFEYFSETQRNKGNFPGRFSGRQFSNSRSEMNVSTLELGDSALYLCASSLDLIGTGERNEQFFGPGTRLTVL.